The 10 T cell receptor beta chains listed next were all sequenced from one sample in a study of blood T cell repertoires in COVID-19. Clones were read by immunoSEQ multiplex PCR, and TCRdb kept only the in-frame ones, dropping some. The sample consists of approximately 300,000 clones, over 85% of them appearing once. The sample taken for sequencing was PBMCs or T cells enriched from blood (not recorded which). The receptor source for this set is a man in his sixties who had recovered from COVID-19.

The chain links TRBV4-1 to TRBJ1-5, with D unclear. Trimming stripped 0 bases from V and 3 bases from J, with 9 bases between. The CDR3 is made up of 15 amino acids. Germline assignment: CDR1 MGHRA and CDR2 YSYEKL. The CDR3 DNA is TGCGCCAGCAGCCAAGATTCAGAAATCAATCAGCCCCAGCATTTT. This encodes CASSQDSEINQPQHF.

The CDR3 here is CASSPERGLAGGSEQYF. For the CDR3, the DNA is TGTGCCAGCAGCCCCGAGCGGGGGCTAGCGGGAGGGAGCGAGCAGTACTTC. V and J are TRBV5-4 and TRBJ2-7; TRBD2 matches 12 bases. The germline gives CDR1 SGHNT, CDR2 YYREEE (reference sequence). V was clipped by 4 bases and J by 6 bases; unmatched bases: 14. The CDR3 covers 17 residues.

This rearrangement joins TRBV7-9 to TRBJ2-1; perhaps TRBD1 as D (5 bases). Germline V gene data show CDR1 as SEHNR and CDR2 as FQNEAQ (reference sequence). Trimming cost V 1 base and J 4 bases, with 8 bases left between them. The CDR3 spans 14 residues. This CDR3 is CASSLVGQYNEQFF. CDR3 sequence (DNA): TGTGCCAGCAGCTTAGTGGGGCAGTACAATGAGCAGTTCTTC.

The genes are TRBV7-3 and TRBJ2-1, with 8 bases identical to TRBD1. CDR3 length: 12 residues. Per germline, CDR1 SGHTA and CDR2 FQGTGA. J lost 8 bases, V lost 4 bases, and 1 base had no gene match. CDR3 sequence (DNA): TGTGCCAGCAGCTCGACAGGGGATGAGCAGTTCTTC. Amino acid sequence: CASSSTGDEQFF.

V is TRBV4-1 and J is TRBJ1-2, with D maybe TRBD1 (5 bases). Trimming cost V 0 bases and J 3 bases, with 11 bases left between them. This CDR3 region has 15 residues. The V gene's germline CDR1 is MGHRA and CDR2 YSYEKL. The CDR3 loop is CASSQDPGNDYGYTF. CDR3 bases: TGCGCCAGCAGCCAAGACCCAGGGAACGACTATGGCTACACCTTC.

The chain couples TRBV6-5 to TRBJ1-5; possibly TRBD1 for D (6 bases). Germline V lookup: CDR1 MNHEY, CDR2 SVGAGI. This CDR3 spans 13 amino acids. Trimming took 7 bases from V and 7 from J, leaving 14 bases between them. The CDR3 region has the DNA TGTGCCAGCAAACAGGGTGTGAGACAGCCCCAGCATTTT. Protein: CASKQGVRQPQHF.

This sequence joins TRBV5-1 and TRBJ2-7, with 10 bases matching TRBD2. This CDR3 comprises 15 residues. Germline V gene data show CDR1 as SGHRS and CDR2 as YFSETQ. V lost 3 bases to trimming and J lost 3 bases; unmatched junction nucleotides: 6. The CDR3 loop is CASSYTSGGDYEQYF. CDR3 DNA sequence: TGCGCCAGCAGCTACACAAGCGGGGGGGACTACGAGCAGTACTTC. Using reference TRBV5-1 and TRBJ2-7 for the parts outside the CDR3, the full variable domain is KAGVTQTPRYLIKTRGQQVTLSCSPISGHRSVSWYQQTPGQGLQFLFEYFSETQRNKGNFPGRFSGRQFSNSRSEMNVSTLELGDSALYLCASSYTSGGDYEQYFGPGTRLTVT.

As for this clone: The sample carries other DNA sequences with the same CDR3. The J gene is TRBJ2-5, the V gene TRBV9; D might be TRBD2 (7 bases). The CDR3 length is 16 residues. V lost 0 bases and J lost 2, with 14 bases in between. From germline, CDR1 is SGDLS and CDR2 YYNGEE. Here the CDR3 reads CASSVAGRGSQETQYF. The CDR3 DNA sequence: TGTGCCAGCAGCGTAGCTGGGAGGGGGTCTCAAGAGACCCAGTACTTC. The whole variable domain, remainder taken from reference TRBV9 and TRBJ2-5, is DSGVTQTPKHLITATGQRVTLRCSPRSGDLSVYWYQQSLDQGLQFLIQYYNGEERAKGNILERFSAQQFPDLHSELNLSSLELGDSALYFCASSVAGRGSQETQYFGPGTRLLVL.

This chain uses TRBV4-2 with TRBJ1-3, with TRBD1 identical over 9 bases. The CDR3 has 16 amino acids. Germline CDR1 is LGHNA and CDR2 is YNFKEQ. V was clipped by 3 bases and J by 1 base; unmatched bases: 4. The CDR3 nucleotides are TGTGCCAGCAGCCAGCTGGACAGGGGATCTGGAAACACCATATATTTT. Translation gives CASSQLDRGSGNTIYF.

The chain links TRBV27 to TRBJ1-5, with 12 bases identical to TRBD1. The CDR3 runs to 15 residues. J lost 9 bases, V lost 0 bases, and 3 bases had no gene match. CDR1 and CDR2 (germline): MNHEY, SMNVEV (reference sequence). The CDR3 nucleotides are TGTGCCAGCAGTTTATCGGGGACAGGGGGCCCGCCCCAGCATTTT. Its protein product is CASSLSGTGGPPQHF.